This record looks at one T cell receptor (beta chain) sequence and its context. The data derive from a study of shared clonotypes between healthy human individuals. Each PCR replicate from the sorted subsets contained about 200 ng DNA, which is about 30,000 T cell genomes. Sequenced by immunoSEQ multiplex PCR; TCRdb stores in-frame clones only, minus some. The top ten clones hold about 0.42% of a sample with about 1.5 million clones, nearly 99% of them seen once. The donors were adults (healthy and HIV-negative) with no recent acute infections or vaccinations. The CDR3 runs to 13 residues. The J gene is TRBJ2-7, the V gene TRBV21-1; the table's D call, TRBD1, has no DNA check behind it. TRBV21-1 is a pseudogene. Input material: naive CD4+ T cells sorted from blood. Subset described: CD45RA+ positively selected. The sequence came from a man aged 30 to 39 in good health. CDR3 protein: CASSNSGGYEQYF. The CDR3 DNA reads TGTGCCAGCAGCAACTCAGGGGGTTACGAGCAGTACTTC.